This is a list of T cell receptor beta chains from one sample in a study of blood T cell repertoires in COVID-19. Measured with immunoSEQ multiplex PCR; TCRdb has only the in-frame clones, and not every one. The sample shows around 250,000 clones, approximately 91% of them seen only once. Sequenced material: PBMCs or T cells enriched from blood (not recorded which). These receptors all come from a human donor in a cohort exposed to, infected with or recovered from COVID-19 (not recorded which). The donor label of this sample is uncertain. Each CDR3 is given with its conserved first and last residue. The D gene is left open where the match is weak. Rows give clone size only sometimes, using once, few, many, or a class for an expanded clone.

clone_size	v_call	d_call	j_call	cdr3_nt	cdr3_aa
NA	TRBV9	NA	TRBJ1-2	TGTGCCAGCAGCGGTAGGACAGATACTAACTATGGCTACACCTTC	CASSGRTDTNYGYTF
NA	TRBV9	TRBD2	TRBJ2-2	TGTGCCAGCAGCGGGGGACGGGGGGTTTGGGACACCGGGGAGCTGTTTTTT	CASSGGRGVWDTGELFF
NA	TRBV5-4	TRBD1	TRBJ2-4	TGTGCCAGCAGCTCGTACAAGGGGGCGGAGGCCAAAAACATTCAGTACTTC	CASSSYKGAEAKNIQYF
NA	TRBV5-4	TRBD1	TRBJ1-2	TGTGCCAGCAGCTCTACAGGGGTCTATGGCTACACCTTC	CASSSTGVYGYTF
NA	TRBV3-1/TRBV3-2	TRBD1	TRBJ1-1	TGTGCCAGCAGCCCAGGGTCCGACAGGGTGTGGCCTGAAGCTTTCTTT	CASSPGSDRVWPEAFF
NA	TRBV10-3	TRBD2	TRBJ2-3	TGTGCCATCTCGGCGGGGGGGCCCGTTACAGATACGCAGTATTTT	CAISAGGPVTDTQYF
NA	TRBV18	NA	TRBJ1-5	TGTGCCAGCTCACCCTCAAGGCGGGGCAATCAGCCCCAGCATTTT	CASSPSRRGNQPQHF
few	TRBV10-3	NA	TRBJ2-2	TGTGCCATCAGTGATCTAGGACATATGGCCGGGGAGCTGTTTTTT	CAISDLGHMAGELFF
NA	TRBV19	NA	TRBJ2-5	TGTGCCAGTAGTATCGGCGGGGAGTTACAAGAGACCCAGTACTTC	CASSIGGELQETQYF
NA	TRBV3-1/TRBV3-2	TRBD1	TRBJ1-4	TGTGCCAGCAGTCTTCGACAGGGAGGTTCGACTAATGAAAAACTGTTTTTT	CASSLRQGGSTNEKLFF
NA	TRBV7-8	NA	TRBJ2-1	TGTGCCAGCAGCCCTTCCCGGGCAGGGATCTCCTACAATGAGCAGTTCTTC	CASSPSRAGISYNEQFF
NA	TRBV12-3/TRBV12-4	TRBD1	TRBJ2-1	TGTGCCAGCAGCCCAGGGGGCTGGAATGAGCAGTTCTTC	CASSPGGWNEQFF
NA	TRBV9	NA	TRBJ1-3	TGTGCCAGCAGCGTAGGAAAGACAGCCTCTGGAAACACCATATATTTT	CASSVGKTASGNTIYF
NA	TRBV27	TRBD1	TRBJ1-2	TGTGCCAGCAGTTGGGGACAGGGAAGCAACTATGGCTACACCTTC	CASSWGQGSNYGYTF
few	TRBV2	TRBD1	TRBJ2-5	TGTGCCAGCAGTTTCGGGACAGATGGTATACAAGAGACCCAGTACTTC	CASSFGTDGIQETQYF
few	TRBV6-5	NA	TRBJ2-7	TGTGCCAGCAGCCGCGGGGGCGGCGAGCAGTACTTC	CASSRGGGEQYF
NA	TRBV28	NA	TRBJ1-2	TGTGCCAGCAGTCCCTCAGGGGCGGGGGACTATGGCTACACCTTC	CASSPSGAGDYGYTF